The T cell receptor beta chain under discussion was sequenced for a study of T cells in localized non-small cell lung cancer. The CDR3 is 15 residues long. Per germline, CDR1 LNHDA and CDR2 SQIVND (reference sequence). V lost 5 bases and J lost 0, with 13 bases in between. The assay was immunoSEQ multiplex PCR, and TCRdb's table has in-frame clones only and misses some. This table holds some 30,000 clones, 85% to 95% found once. Study-level findings and limits: Increased T cell density in blood showed an association with longer overall survival.

With regard to this clone: As yet, its antigen is unknown.

The chain uses TRBV19 and TRBJ1-1; D remains ambiguous. The clonotype was recovered from a female donor over 55 with stage II lung adenocarcinoma. The source was peripheral blood mononuclear cells, collected before any cancer treatment. CDR3 in amino acids: CASSLTDAVNTEAFF. Written as DNA, the CDR3 is TGTGCCAGTAGTCTAACGGACGCAGTGAACACTGAAGCTTTCTTT.